Listed below are T cell receptor beta chains from one sample, sequenced in a study of T-cell reconstitution after alpha-beta-depleted transplantation in children. TCRdb passed the PCR reads through MiXCR, listing each CDR3 protein once. The sample has over 550,000 distinct CDR3 sequences; 10% to 13% are singletons. The sequences come from PBMCs from the stem cell graft donor, collected from the stem cell graft. The receptors originated from a human donor who donated a stem cell graft to a child with acute myeloid leukemia. CDR3s include the opening cysteine and the closing phenylalanine or tryptophan. A D gene is named only where the DNA matches it firmly. Size is omitted from some rows. Given values are once, few, many or a class for expanded clones.

cdr3_length: 14; clone_size: few; j_call: TRBJ2-1; d_call: .; v_call: TRBV30; cdr3_nt: TGTGCCTGGACCCCCGGGTGGGAGGGGGGTGAGCAGTTCTTC; cdr3_aa: CAWTPGWEGGEQFF
cdr3_length: 16; clone_size: few; j_call: TRBJ2-7; d_call: .; v_call: TRBV20-1; cdr3_nt: TGCAGTGCTAGAGATTGGCGGGCATCTCGGACCTACGAGCAGTACTTC; cdr3_aa: CSARDWRASRTYEQYF
cdr3_length: 13; clone_size: .; j_call: TRBJ2-7; d_call: TRBD1; v_call: TRBV6-1; cdr3_nt: TGTGCCACCAGACAGGGCGGAGGCTACGAGCAGTACTTC; cdr3_aa: CATRQGGGYEQYF
cdr3_length: 15; clone_size: .; j_call: TRBJ2-7; d_call: .; v_call: TRBV20-1; cdr3_nt: TGCAGTGCTAGTAATCTGGACAGAAGGTCCTACGAGCAGTACTTC; cdr3_aa: CSASNLDRRSYEQYF
cdr3_length: 16; clone_size: few; j_call: TRBJ2-3; d_call: TRBD1; v_call: TRBV7-2; cdr3_nt: TGTGCCAGCAGCTTCTCCGGGACAGGGGGATTCGATACGCAGTATTTT; cdr3_aa: CASSFSGTGGFDTQYF
cdr3_length: 16; clone_size: .; j_call: TRBJ2-2; d_call: TRBD2; v_call: TRBV5-1; cdr3_nt: TGCGCCAGCAGCCCCGTAGCGGGAGGCGGCACCGGGGAGCTGTTTTTT; cdr3_aa: CASSPVAGGGTGELFF
cdr3_length: 14; clone_size: .; j_call: TRBJ2-5; d_call: .; v_call: TRBV7-2; cdr3_nt: TGTGCCAGCAGCCCCCCAGGGGTCCGTTGGACCCAGTACTTC; cdr3_aa: CASSPPGVRWTQYF
cdr3_length: 14; clone_size: few; j_call: TRBJ1-3; d_call: TRBD1; v_call: TRBV7-6; cdr3_nt: TGTGCCAGCAGGGAAGCAGGGGGCGCGAACACCATATATTTT; cdr3_aa: CASREAGGANTIYF
cdr3_length: 13; clone_size: few; j_call: TRBJ1-4; d_call: .; v_call: TRBV7-2; cdr3_nt: TGTGCCAGCAGCCAGCCCCCTCTTAGCTCCCTGTTTTTT; cdr3_aa: CASSQPPLSSLFF
cdr3_length: 16; clone_size: few; j_call: TRBJ1-2; d_call: .; v_call: TRBV10-3; cdr3_nt: TGTGCCATCAGTGAGGGGTCCGACAGGAACCTTTATGGCTACACCTTC; cdr3_aa: CAISEGSDRNLYGYTF
cdr3_length: 15; clone_size: .; j_call: TRBJ2-7; d_call: .; v_call: TRBV20-1; cdr3_nt: TGCAGTGCTAGAGGAGTGGGTGGACGACTTTACGAGCAGTACTTC; cdr3_aa: CSARGVGGRLYEQYF
cdr3_length: 16; clone_size: many; j_call: TRBJ2-3; d_call: .; v_call: TRBV24-1; cdr3_nt: TGTGCCACCAGTGATTTGGGCTCCCGGGGCACAGATACGCAGTATTTT; cdr3_aa: CATSDLGSRGTDTQYF
cdr3_length: 14; clone_size: .; j_call: TRBJ1-2; d_call: .; v_call: TRBV12-5; cdr3_nt: TGTGCTAGTGGTTCCGGGGGAGGTTTAGGGGGCTACACCTTC; cdr3_aa: CASGSGGGLGGYTF
cdr3_length: 12; clone_size: few; j_call: TRBJ2-3; d_call: .; v_call: TRBV7-3; cdr3_nt: TGTGCCAGCAGCTCCCCATCCGGTACGCAGTATTTT; cdr3_aa: CASSSPSGTQYF
cdr3_length: 17; clone_size: few; j_call: TRBJ2-3; d_call: TRBD2; v_call: TRBV5-1; cdr3_nt: TGCGCCAGCAGCCCTACGGGACTAGCGGAAAGCACAGATACGCAGTATTTT; cdr3_aa: CASSPTGLAESTDTQYF
cdr3_length: 13; clone_size: many; j_call: TRBJ2-3; d_call: .; v_call: TRBV29-1; cdr3_nt: TGCAGCGCGGATTGGGCAGGGACAGATACGCAGTATTTT; cdr3_aa: CSADWAGTDTQYF
cdr3_length: 15; clone_size: .; j_call: TRBJ2-1; d_call: .; v_call: TRBV6-4; cdr3_nt: TGTGCCAGCAGTGGCCAGCTAGGGTCCTACAATGAGCAGTTCTTC; cdr3_aa: CASSGQLGSYNEQFF
cdr3_length: 12; clone_size: .; j_call: TRBJ1-1; d_call: .; v_call: TRBV29-1; cdr3_nt: TGCAGCGTCAGGGCCATGAACACTGAAGCTTTCTTT; cdr3_aa: CSVRAMNTEAFF
cdr3_length: 14; clone_size: .; j_call: TRBJ1-4; d_call: .; v_call: TRBV12-3/TRBV12-4; cdr3_nt: TGTGCCAGCAGTTCCGCGGGGGGCTCTGAAAAACTGTTTTTT; cdr3_aa: CASSSAGGSEKLFF
cdr3_length: 14; clone_size: many; j_call: TRBJ1-1; d_call: .; v_call: TRBV9; cdr3_nt: TGTGCCAGCAGCCCCGGTGGGCGGAACACTGAAGCTTTCTTT; cdr3_aa: CASSPGGRNTEAFF
cdr3_length: 16; clone_size: .; j_call: TRBJ2-7; d_call: TRBD2; v_call: TRBV7-9; cdr3_nt: TGTGCCAGCAGCCCTCGAGGGACTAGCGGGAGGCCCGAGCAGTACTTC; cdr3_aa: CASSPRGTSGRPEQYF
cdr3_length: 13; clone_size: .; j_call: TRBJ2-7; d_call: .; v_call: TRBV7-2; cdr3_nt: TGTGCCAGCAGCTTATACAAAACTACCGAGCAGTACTTC; cdr3_aa: CASSLYKTTEQYF
cdr3_length: 17; clone_size: few; j_call: TRBJ2-3; d_call: TRBD2; v_call: TRBV20-1; cdr3_nt: TGCAGTGCTAGAGAGTTAAGAACTAGCGGGAGTACAGATACGCAGTATTTT; cdr3_aa: CSARELRTSGSTDTQYF
cdr3_length: 15; clone_size: few; j_call: TRBJ2-5; d_call: TRBD2; v_call: TRBV7-6; cdr3_nt: TGTGCCAGCAGCTTGAATGGCCAGGGAGGGGAGACCCAGTACTTC; cdr3_aa: CASSLNGQGGETQYF
cdr3_length: 15; clone_size: .; j_call: TRBJ2-5; d_call: TRBD1; v_call: TRBV10-2; cdr3_nt: TGCGCCAGCAGGGTCCGGGACAGACTCCAAGAGACCCAGTACTTC; cdr3_aa: CASRVRDRLQETQYF
cdr3_length: 13; clone_size: many; j_call: TRBJ2-2; d_call: .; v_call: TRBV30; cdr3_nt: TGTGCCTGGAAGGCACTTTACACCGGGGAGCTGTTTTTT; cdr3_aa: CAWKALYTGELFF
cdr3_length: 15; clone_size: many; j_call: TRBJ2-1; d_call: TRBD1; v_call: TRBV5-1; cdr3_nt: TGCGCCAGCAGCGTGACAGGGGGCTCCTACAATGAGCAGTTCTTC; cdr3_aa: CASSVTGGSYNEQFF
cdr3_length: 14; clone_size: few; j_call: TRBJ1-4; d_call: .; v_call: TRBV5-1; cdr3_nt: TGCGCCAGCAGCTTGGTGGGGGGTAATGAAAAACTGTTTTTT; cdr3_aa: CASSLVGGNEKLFF
cdr3_length: 18; clone_size: .; j_call: TRBJ2-7; d_call: .; v_call: TRBV11-2; cdr3_nt: TGTGCCAGCAGCTTAAATTCTCCCCCCCCAGGCCGCAGCTACGAGCAGTACTTC; cdr3_aa: CASSLNSPPPGRSYEQYF
cdr3_length: 14; clone_size: .; j_call: TRBJ2-7; d_call: TRBD1; v_call: TRBV4-3; cdr3_nt: TGCGCCAGCAGTATCTCGACAGGGTCTTACGAGCAGTACTTC; cdr3_aa: CASSISTGSYEQYF
cdr3_length: 14; clone_size: .; j_call: TRBJ2-7; d_call: TRBD2; v_call: TRBV9; cdr3_nt: TGTGCCAGCAGCGTAGACGGGAGGACCTACGAGCAGTACTTC; cdr3_aa: CASSVDGRTYEQYF
cdr3_length: 13; clone_size: few; j_call: TRBJ2-5; d_call: .; v_call: TRBV20-1; cdr3_nt: TGCAGTGCTAGAGATGTTCCGTCGGAGCCCCAGTACTTC; cdr3_aa: CSARDVPSEPQYF
cdr3_length: 16; clone_size: many; j_call: TRBJ2-5; d_call: .; v_call: TRBV7-3; cdr3_nt: TGTGCCAGCAGCTTAGGAGGGGGTTTTGGGCAAGAGACCCAGTACTTC; cdr3_aa: CASSLGGGFGQETQYF
cdr3_length: 14; clone_size: few; j_call: TRBJ2-7; d_call: TRBD2; v_call: TRBV28; cdr3_nt: TGTGCCAGCAGTTTCGTTCTAGCGGTATACGAGCAGTACTTC; cdr3_aa: CASSFVLAVYEQYF
cdr3_length: 14; clone_size: few; j_call: TRBJ2-7; d_call: TRBD1; v_call: TRBV10-3; cdr3_nt: TGTGCCATCAGCGCCTCGGGACAGGTCTACGAGCAGTACTTC; cdr3_aa: CAISASGQVYEQYF
cdr3_length: 13; clone_size: few; j_call: TRBJ1-1; d_call: .; v_call: TRBV24-1; cdr3_nt: TGTGCCACCAGTGATCGGGGAAGGGGTGAAGCTTTCTTT; cdr3_aa: CATSDRGRGEAFF
cdr3_length: 13; clone_size: .; j_call: TRBJ2-7; d_call: TRBD2; v_call: TRBV20-1; cdr3_nt: TGCAGTCACGGGACTAGCGGGAGTTACGAGCAGTACTTC; cdr3_aa: CSHGTSGSYEQYF
cdr3_length: 15; clone_size: .; j_call: TRBJ2-5; d_call: .; v_call: TRBV12-3/TRBV12-4; cdr3_nt: TGTGCCAGCAATCCTAGACAGTTATCAGGGGAGACCCAGTACTTC; cdr3_aa: CASNPRQLSGETQYF
cdr3_length: 14; clone_size: many; j_call: TRBJ2-3; d_call: .; v_call: TRBV11-2; cdr3_nt: TGTGCCAGCAGCTCGGGACTCCGCACAGATACGCAGTATTTT; cdr3_aa: CASSSGLRTDTQYF
cdr3_length: 17; clone_size: .; j_call: TRBJ2-1; d_call: TRBD2; v_call: TRBV29-1; cdr3_nt: TGCAGCGTTGAAGATCTAACTAGCGGGAGTACGGGTCATGAGCAGTTCTTC; cdr3_aa: CSVEDLTSGSTGHEQFF